This T cell receptor (beta chain) came from a study of control samples from healthy donors and cancer patients. Germline-derived CDR1 and CDR2 are SGHDT and YYEEEE. V lost 4 bases to trimming and J lost 6 bases, with 14 bases between them. The CDR3 extends over 13 amino acids. The protocol was immunoSEQ multiplex PCR, while the TCRdb copy is restricted to in-frame clones and leaves out a portion. The table lists about 69,000 clones, 89% of them singletons. The chain uses TRBV5-6 and TRBJ2-7; perhaps TRBD2 as D (6 bases). The TCR originated in a man aged 55-75 years with lung cancer. The sample was PBMCs. Here the CDR3 reads CASSRGLTGEQYV. The DNA for the CDR3 is TGTGCCAGCAGCCGGGGACTTACAGGCGAGCAGTACGTC.